The clone carrying this T cell receptor beta chain was recorded once. The junction does not match germline at one end; this may be a read error. Germline V gives CDR1 MDHEN, CDR2 SYDVKM. The CDR3 has 17 amino acids. The source of the sample is a study of control samples from healthy donors and cancer patients. Profiling relied on immunoSEQ multiplex PCR, and the TCRdb table lists in-frame clones only, not all of them. The sample gives about 160,000 clones, 92% of which show up once; roughly 0.7% is in the top ten. The clonotype comes from a woman in her twenties or thirties in good health. What was sequenced was blood. This chain uses TRBV28 with TRBJ1-6; 8 bases fit TRBD1. The CDR3 sequence is CASSFWDLSRGTGPTYF. CDR3 nucleotide sequence: TGTGCCAGCAGTTTTTGGGATTTAAGTCGGGGGACAGGCCCGACTTACTTT.